Shown below are 30 T cell receptor beta chains from a single sample sequenced in a study of identical twins. From the 5' RACE reads, TCRdb called clonotypes with MiXCR, one entry per CDR3 protein. Of hundreds of thousands of distinct CDR3 sequences in the sample, approximately 6.8% are singletons; the top ten hold over 5%. This sample was also put to use in a study of yellow fever vaccine responses in identical twins.

The source material was CD8+ T cells sorted from blood. These receptors were obtained from a woman between 18 and 30 years old in good health.

V usage is TRBV15 and J usage is TRBJ1-5; D remains unclear. With 1 base removed from V and 4 bases from J, the gap between germline ends came to 5 bases. CDR3 length: 13 amino acids. The germline V gene encodes CDR1 LNHNV and CDR2 YYDKDF (reference sequence). This chain's CDR3 is CATSRGVNQPQHF. Here the CDR3 DNA reads TGTGCCACCAGCAGAGGAGTGAATCAGCCCCAGCATTTT.

The chain links TRBV20-1 to TRBJ2-7, with TRBD2 identical over 11 bases. The CDR3 has 15 residues. The germline V gene encodes CDR1 DFQATT and CDR2 SNEGSKA (reference sequence). With 2 bases clipped from V and 2 bases from J, the junction kept 5 bases outside the gene matches. The CDR3 sequence is CSARTTSGSPYEQYF. CDR3 sequence (DNA): TGCAGTGCTAGAACCACTAGCGGGAGCCCCTACGAGCAGTACTTC.

This clonotype has a count of ten or more. The chain combines TRBV4-2 with TRBJ1-2; TRBD1 aligns across 10 bases. This CDR3 is built from 15 residues. The germline V gene encodes CDR1 LGHNA and CDR2 YNFKEQ. V shed 1 base, J shed 2 bases, and the junction held 1 base outside the gene matches. The CDR3 DNA reads as TGTGCCAGCAGCCAAGGACAGGGGGCGAACTATGGCTACACCTTC. Translated: CASSQGQGANYGYTF.

The chain carries TRBV20-1 and TRBJ2-1; 7 bases fit TRBD2. After removal of 0 bases from V and 9 bases from J, the junction contained 8 bases not matched to a gene. CDR1 is DFQATT and CDR2 is SNEGSKA in the germline V gene (reference sequence). CDR3 size: 14 residues. The CDR3 DNA sequence: TGCAGTGCTAGAGATCCGGGGGGAGGAAGTGAGCAGTTCTTC. Translation: CSARDPGGGSEQFF.

Ten or more counts support this clonotype. The rearrangement joins TRBV10-2 to TRBJ2-3; D tentatively reads TRBD1 or TRBD2 (6 bases each). CDR1 is WSHSY, CDR2 SAAADI, per germline. Trimming took 10 bases from V and 2 from J, leaving 16 bases between them. This CDR3 spans 14 amino acids. The CDR3 here is CATGDTSYTDTQYF. CDR3 sequence (DNA): TGCGCCACGGGGGACACTTCCTACACAGATACGCAGTATTTT.

This clonotype was observed a handful of times. The chain links TRBV6-5 to TRBJ2-2; the D gene is possibly TRBD1 (5 bases). V shed 2 bases and J shed 5 bases, with 12 bases lying between them. The CDR3 totals 15 residues. Germline CDR1 MNHEY, CDR2 SVGAGI. CDR3 region: CASSYEGATTGELFF. The CDR3 DNA is TGTGCCAGCAGTTACGAAGGGGCCACTACCGGGGAGCTGTTTTTT.

The chain joins TRBV4-1 to TRBJ2-7; D perhaps matches TRBD2 (6 bases). This CDR3 spans 15 amino acids. The ends were cut back, 0 bases at V and 2 bases at J, with 11 bases in the middle. Looked up from germline, CDR1 is MGHRA and CDR2 is YSYEKL. In DNA, the CDR3 is TGCGCCAGCAGCCAAGATCCGGGAGCCCCCTACGAGCAGTACTTC. Its protein is CASSQDPGAPYEQYF.

The sample holds many counts of this clonotype. This sequence joins TRBV29-1 and TRBJ2-7; 10 nucleotides align to TRBD1. The CDR3 extends over 13 amino acids. V trimming: 4 bases; J trimming: 1 base; junction bases outside the gene matches: 1. Germline CDR1 reads SQVTM; CDR2 reads ANQGSEA. Written as DNA, the CDR3 is TGCAGCGTTGGACAGGGGGCTTCCTACGAGCAGTACTTC. This codes for CSVGQGASYEQYF.

This clonotype showed up many times. The J gene is TRBJ2-2, the V gene TRBV4-2; TRBD2 matches 8 bases. This CDR3 has 15 amino acids. The germline CDR1 and CDR2 sequences are LGHNA and YNFKEQ. V was clipped by 1 base and J by 5 bases; unmatched bases: 3. The chain's CDR3 is CASSQASGSTGELFF. The CDR3 DNA sequence: TGTGCCAGCAGCCAAGCAAGCGGGAGTACCGGGGAGCTGTTTTTT.

This clonotype was seen more than once but under ten times. The chain carries TRBV7-9 and TRBJ1-3; no definite D call. CDR3 length: 16 amino acids. V was trimmed by 4 bases and J by 0 bases, leaving 13 bases between them. Germline CDR1 SEHNR, CDR2 FQNEAQ (reference sequence). The CDR3 is CASSSTLFRSGNTIYF. CDR3 nucleotide sequence: TGTGCCAGCAGCTCGACACTATTCCGCTCTGGAAACACCATATATTTT. Full variable domain (outside the CDR3, taken from reference TRBV7-9 and TRBJ1-3): DTGVSQNPRHKITKRGQNVTFRCDPISEHNRLYWYRQTLGQGPEFLTYFQNEAQLEKSRLLSDRFSAERPKGSFSTLEIQRTEQGDSAMYLCASSSTLFRSGNTIYFGEGSWLTVV.

This clonotype was seen ten or more times. J is TRBJ2-1 and V is TRBV5-6; D is possibly TRBD2 (6 bases). The CDR3 loop spans 14 amino acids. Trimming took off 3 bases at V and 6 bases at J, with 13 bases between the two ends. CDR1 is SGHDT, CDR2 YYEEEE, per germline. This CDR3 reads CASSYAGPFNEQFF. DNA for the CDR3: TGTGCCAGCAGCTATGCGGGACCCTTCAATGAGCAGTTCTTC.

The V and J genes are TRBV4-1 and TRBJ2-6; 8 positions agree with TRBD1. J was trimmed by 2 bases and V by 0 bases; bases with no gene match: 6. The germline gives CDR1 MGHRA, CDR2 YSYEKL. This CDR3 comprises 18 residues. In nucleotides, the CDR3 is TGCGCCAGCAGCCAAGATCACACAGGGGGAACTGGGGCCAACGTCCTGACTTTC. Protein product: CASSQDHTGGTGANVLTF.

V is TRBV29-1 and J is TRBJ2-3; TRBD1 or TRBD2 may be the D gene (5 bases each). The V gene's germline CDR1 is SQVTM and CDR2 ANQGSEA. V was pared by 4 bases and J by 6 bases, with 20 bases between. The CDR3 has 15 amino acids. CDR3 loop: CSVALGAPWGDTQYF. The CDR3 bases are TGCAGCGTTGCCCTCGGGGCCCCATGGGGCGATACGCAGTATTTT.

There are many counts of this clonotype. V gene TRBV7-9 combines with J gene TRBJ2-1; maybe TRBD1 (5 bases). Germline V gene lookup returns CDR1 SEHNR and CDR2 FQNEAQ (reference sequence). Trimming shortened V by 4 bases and J by 9 bases, and 13 bases separated the two germline ends. CDR3 size: 13 residues. The CDR3 nucleotides are TGTGCCAGCAGCTCCCCGCAGGGTTCTGAGCAGTTCTTC. This sequence encodes CASSSPQGSEQFF. The complete variable domain, with remaining parts taken from reference TRBV7-9 and TRBJ2-1, reads DTGVSQNPRHKITKRGQNVTFRCDPISEHNRLYWYRQTLGQGPEFLTYFQNEAQLEKSRLLSDRFSAERPKGSFSTLEIQRTEQGDSAMYLCASSSPQGSEQFFGPGTRLTVL.

The chain uses TRBV2 and TRBJ1-6, with 8 bases lining up with TRBD1. Germline loops: CDR1 SNHLY, CDR2 FYNNEI. After removal of 4 bases from V and 5 bases from J, the junction contained 1 base not matched to a gene. CDR3 size: 14 residues. The CDR3 region is CASSGQGHNSPLHF. The CDR3 DNA reads as TGTGCCAGCAGTGGACAGGGGCATAATTCACCCCTCCACTTT.

This clonotype has only a few counts. This chain joins TRBV7-6 and TRBJ2-1, with 7 bases aligning to TRBD2. The CDR3 has 14 amino acids. Germline CDR1 is SGHVS and CDR2 is FNYEAQ. J gave up 8 bases and V 1 base, and 5 bases lay outside the gene matches. CDR3: CASSLGGGGDEQFF. In DNA, the CDR3 is TGTGCCAGCAGCTTAGGGGGGGGAGGCGATGAGCAGTTCTTC.

The rearrangement links TRBV11-2 to TRBJ1-1; TRBD1 might be the D (5 bases). Germline CDR1 is SGHAT and CDR2 is FQNNGV. The CDR3 runs 16 residues. Trimming removed 1 base at V and 4 bases at J, with 16 bases between. The CDR3 sequence: CASSLGGWGEGTEAFF. The CDR3 region has the DNA TGTGCCAGCAGCTTAGGAGGCTGGGGGGAGGGCACTGAAGCTTTCTTT.

V usage is TRBV4-1 and J usage is TRBJ2-7; TRBD1 might be the D (6 bases). CDR3 size: 14 residues. Germline V lookup: CDR1 MGHRA, CDR2 YSYEKL. V was clipped by 3 bases and J by 1 base, with 10 bases between them. The CDR3 nucleotides read TGCGCCAGCAGCCAGGGGACACAATCCTACGAGCAGTACTTC. Translation: CASSQGTQSYEQYF.

This chain links TRBV28 with TRBJ2-1; 7 nucleotides align to TRBD1. The CDR3 extends over 15 amino acids. Germline assignment: CDR1 MDHEN and CDR2 SYDVKM. The ends lost 7 bases at V and 2 bases at J; junction bases unmatched: 8. The CDR3 DNA is TGTGCCAGCACCGGTGACAGGGAAGCCTACAATGAGCAGTTCTTC. This sequence encodes CASTGDREAYNEQFF. Complete variable domain (other parts from reference TRBV28 and TRBJ2-1): DVKVTQSSRYLVKRTGEKVFLECVQDMDHENMFWYRQDPGLGLRLIYFSYDVKMKEKGDIPEGYSVSREKKERFSLILESASTNQTSMYLCASTGDREAYNEQFFGPGTRLTVL.

The V and J genes are TRBV20-1 and TRBJ2-7; 13 nucleotides agree with TRBD2. The V gene's germline CDR1 is DFQATT and CDR2 SNEGSKA (reference sequence). The CDR3 consists of 14 residues. With V trimmed by 4 bases and J by 7 bases, 7 bases remained unmatched. CDR3 region: CSAISGLAGLEQYF. CDR3 coding DNA: TGCAGTGCTATCTCGGGACTAGCGGGACTTGAGCAGTACTTC.

At least ten counts were recorded for this clonotype. The rearrangement uses TRBV4-1 and TRBJ2-1, with TRBD2 matching over 15 bases. V was pared by 4 bases and J by 4 bases, with 8 bases of the junction left unmatched. The CDR3 has 18 amino acids. Germline-derived CDR1 and CDR2 are MGHRA and YSYEKL. The CDR3 spells CASSPLGTSGGIYNEQFF. The CDR3 nucleotides read TGCGCCAGCAGCCCATTAGGGACTAGCGGGGGGATATACAATGAGCAGTTCTTC.

The chain has TRBV20-1 and TRBJ2-1, with 7 bases identical to TRBD2. This CDR3 is 15 amino acids long. Germline V lookup: CDR1 DFQATT, CDR2 SNEGSKA (reference sequence). Trimming at V came to 4 bases and at J to 0 bases, leaving 6 bases not matched to a gene. CDR3 DNA sequence: TGCAGTGCTACCGATCGCGGGAGCTCCTACAATGAGCAGTTCTTC. This encodes CSATDRGSSYNEQFF.

This chain uses TRBV15 with TRBJ2-7, with TRBD1 matching over 8 bases. The junction had 7 bases not matched to a gene; V was cut back by 5 bases and J by 1 base. This CDR3 has 15 residues. The germline V gene encodes CDR1 LNHNV and CDR2 YYDKDF (reference sequence). CDR3 DNA sequence: TGTGCCACCAGCCCGGACAGGGTCACATCCTACGAGCAGTACTTC. Encoded protein: CATSPDRVTSYEQYF.

This chain connects TRBV5-1 to TRBJ2-1; tentatively, D is TRBD2 (5 bases). The CDR3 has 15 residues. Germline V lookup: CDR1 SGHRS, CDR2 YFSETQ. Between the trimmed V and J ends, which lost 4 bases and 8 bases, there was a span of 19 bases. The CDR3: CASSHNRGAYYEQFF. The CDR3 bases are TGCGCCAGCAGCCACAACCGGGGAGCGTACTATGAGCAGTTCTTC.

The chain recombines TRBV7-6 with TRBJ2-3, with D tentatively TRBD1 (7 bases). V was pared by 5 bases and J by 4 bases, with 19 bases between. The germline V gene has CDR1 SGHVS and CDR2 FNYEAQ. The CDR3 totals 16 residues. CDR3 coding DNA: TGTGCCAGCAGCCCCCGACAGGGAGGTATGGCAGATACGCAGTATTTT. Protein sequence: CASSPRQGGMADTQYF.

This clonotype was seen repeatedly, ten times or more. This chain links TRBV7-8 with TRBJ2-7, with TRBD2 as a possible D gene (5 bases). Trimming stripped 4 bases from V and 4 bases from J, with 11 bases between. The CDR3 consists of 13 residues. Germline V gene lookup returns CDR1 SGHVS and CDR2 FQNEAQ. The CDR3 is CASSSGYGYEQYV. DNA for the CDR3: TGTGCCAGCAGCTCGGGGTACGGGTACGAGCAGTACGTC.

This clonotype was seen repeatedly, ten times or more. The chain recombines TRBV24-1 with TRBJ2-3; D remains ambiguous. The CDR3 contains 12 residues. The germline V gene encodes CDR1 KGHDR and CDR2 SFDVKD. V was clipped by 4 bases and J by 5 bases, with 6 bases between them. CDR3 in DNA: TGTGCCACCAGTGACCCAGTAGATACGCAGTATTTT. Translation gives CATSDPVDTQYF.

At least ten counts were recorded for this clonotype. This rearrangement joins TRBV12-3 or TRBV12-4 to TRBJ2-7, with 7 bases lining up with TRBD1. This CDR3 is 13 amino acids long. Trimming took 5 bases from V and 3 from J; bases not matched to a gene: 4. The CDR3 reads CASSPGTVYEQYV. DNA for the CDR3: TGTGCCAGCAGTCCCGGGACAGTCTACGAGCAGTACGTC.

In its sample, this clonotype was seen a few times. The rearrangement uses TRBV12-5 and TRBJ2-5; perhaps TRBD2 as D (6 bases). CDR1 and CDR2 (germline): LGHNT, FRNRAP. V was shortened by 5 bases and J by 3 bases, with 16 bases between the two germline ends. This CDR3 has 15 residues. The CDR3 sequence: CASGRIGGAEETQYF. The CDR3 DNA reads as TGTGCTAGTGGTCGTATCGGGGGTGCGGAAGAGACCCAGTACTTC. Full variable domain (remainder filled in from reference TRBV12-5 and TRBJ2-5): DARVTQTPRHKVTEMGQEVTMRCQPILGHNTVFWYRQTMMQGLELLAYFRNRAPLDDSGMPKDRFSAEMPDATLATLKIQPSEPRDSAVYFCASGRIGGAEETQYFGPGTRLLVL.

The table lists this clonotype with many counts. This chain joins TRBV6-5 and TRBJ1-2; 7 bases agree with TRBD1. The germline CDR1 and CDR2 sequences are MNHEY and SVGAGI. This CDR3 contains 15 residues. The ends lost 0 bases at V and 4 bases at J; junction bases unmatched: 5. Here the CDR3 DNA reads TGTGCCAGCAGTTACTCAAGGGACAGTCGCTATGGCTACACCTTC. It codes for CASSYSRDSRYGYTF.